The 27 T cell receptor beta chains below come from one sample, sequenced in a study of blood T cell repertoires in COVID-19. Some clones are missing from TCRdb's copy, which holds only in-frame ones; the method was immunoSEQ multiplex PCR. The sample shows about 260,000 clones, roughly 84% of them seen only once. Material for sequencing was peripheral blood. The receptors come from a man aged 55 to 70 with acute or convalescent COVID-19.

V gene TRBV6-5 combines with J gene TRBJ2-2; D not certain. Trimming shortened V by 10 bases and J by 0 bases, and 3 bases separated the two germline ends. Germline CDR1 is MNHEY and CDR2 is SVGAGI. The CDR3 is 11 amino acids. As DNA, the CDR3 is TGTGCCACCTCGAACACCGGGGAGCTGTTTTTT. As protein: CATSNTGELFF.

This clone has a handful of counts. The chain links TRBV5-5 to TRBJ1-1, with D possibly matching TRBD1 (5 bases). This CDR3 is built from 14 residues. In germline, CDR1 is SGHKS, CDR2 YYEKEE (reference sequence). V was pared by 4 bases and J by 1 base, with 11 bases between. The CDR3, as DNA: TGTGCCAGCAGCATTCAGGGTGGGAACACTGAAGCTTTCTTT. Its protein product is CASSIQGGNTEAFF.

V and J are TRBV3-1 (or the pseudogene TRBV3-2) and TRBJ2-7; 8 bases line up with TRBD1. CDR1 LGHDT and CDR2 YNNKEL come from the germline V gene (reference sequence). The V segment lost 3 bases and the J segment 2 bases; nucleotides outside the gene matches: 9. The CDR3 has 16 amino acids. CDR3 sequence (DNA): TGTGCCAGCAGCCAGGCCACAGGGGGTAAGCCCTACGAGCAGTACTTC. It codes for CASSQATGGKPYEQYF.

This rearrangement joins TRBV5-4 to TRBJ1-5, with TRBD1 matching over 7 bases. CDR3 length: 14 residues. Germline V gene lookup returns CDR1 SGHNT and CDR2 YYREEE (reference sequence). Unmatched junction bases numbered 2, after V lost 0 bases and J lost 5 bases. CDR3 DNA: TGTGCCAGCAGCTTGGGAGGGGGCTATCAGCCCCAGCATTTT. Its translation is CASSLGGGYQPQHF.

The rearrangement links TRBV11-1 to TRBJ2-7, with a possible D match to TRBD1 (5 bases). With 4 bases removed from V and 0 bases from J, the gap between germline ends came to 10 bases. Germline values: CDR1 SGHAT, CDR2 FQDESV (reference sequence). This CDR3 comprises 14 residues. The CDR3 nucleotides are TGTGCCAGCAGCTACACACAGGCCTCCTACGAGCAGTACTTC. This sequence encodes CASSYTQASYEQYF.

The chain recombines TRBV19 with TRBJ2-2, with 7 bases matching TRBD2. The ends lost 5 bases at V and 11 bases at J; junction bases unmatched: 11. Germline V gene data show CDR1 as LNHDA and CDR2 as SQIVND (reference sequence). There are 14 residues in the CDR3. Here the CDR3 DNA reads TGTGCCAGTAGTCCCCAGGGAGGGTTCGGAGAGCTGTTTTTT. Translated, it gives CASSPQGGFGELFF.

This clone occurred once. The chain joins TRBV5-1 to TRBJ2-7; possible D gene TRBD2, 5 bases. In germline, CDR1 is SGHRS, CDR2 YFSETQ. The CDR3 totals 13 residues. The ends were cut back, 1 base at V and 6 bases at J, with 11 bases in the middle. The CDR3 DNA reads TGCGCCAGCAGCTTGATTGGGGAGAGCGAGCAGTACTTC. It is translated as CASSLIGESEQYF.

The V and J genes are TRBV6-5 and TRBJ2-7; the match to TRBD2 covers 7 bases. CDR3 length: 16 residues. J lost 0 bases, V lost 2 bases, and 7 bases had no gene match. Germline V gives CDR1 MNHEY, CDR2 SVGAGI. CDR3 sequence reads: CASSYPSGKGSYEQYF. The DNA for the CDR3 is TGTGCCAGCAGTTACCCGAGCGGGAAAGGCTCCTACGAGCAGTACTTC.

The rearrangement uses TRBV20-1 and TRBJ2-7, with TRBD2 identical over 8 bases. J was trimmed by 4 bases and V by 3 bases; bases with no gene match: 5. The CDR3 has 13 amino acids. Germline assignment: CDR1 DFQATT and CDR2 SNEGSKA (reference sequence). The CDR3 DNA sequence: TGCAGTGCTAGTGGCGGGGGGCAATACGAGCAGTACTTC. Translated: CSASGGGQYEQYF.

The V gene is TRBV5-1, the J gene TRBJ2-6; TRBD1 aligns across 7 bases. This CDR3 has 17 residues. CDR1 and CDR2 (germline): SGHRS, YFSETQ. Trimming at V came to 3 bases and at J to 0 bases, leaving 6 bases not matched to a gene. CDR3 sequence: CASSSPGQSSGANVLTF. For the CDR3, the DNA is TGCGCCAGCAGCTCTCCGGGACAGAGCTCTGGGGCCAACGTCCTGACTTTC.

This rearrangement joins TRBV11-2 to TRBJ2-2, with D perhaps matching TRBD2 (7 bases). CDR3 length: 16 residues. Trimming took off 6 bases at V and 0 bases at J, with 14 bases between the two ends. Germline V gene lookup returns CDR1 SGHAT and CDR2 FQNNGV. The CDR3 reads CASRPRGGSNTGELFF. Here the CDR3 DNA reads TGTGCCAGCAGACCAAGGGGGGGTTCGAACACCGGGGAGCTGTTTTTT.

The chain combines TRBV19 with TRBJ2-1, with 10 bases that match TRBD2. J gave up 4 bases and V 6 bases, and 6 bases lay outside the gene matches. The CDR3 spans 15 residues. The V gene's germline CDR1 is LNHDA and CDR2 SQIVND (reference sequence). The CDR3, as DNA: TGTGCCAGTAGGCAACTAGCGGGACAGTACAATGAGCAGTTCTTC. Translated, it gives CASRQLAGQYNEQFF.

The chain employs TRBV6-2 or TRBV6-3 and TRBJ2-1, with D maybe TRBD2 (5 bases). This CDR3 is 14 amino acids long. Germline V gene data show CDR1 as MNHEY and CDR2 as SVGEGT. The germline V and J ends were trimmed by 5 bases and 8 bases, with 16 bases remaining between them. Here the CDR3 reads CASSQAEAVDEQFF. For the CDR3, the DNA is TGTGCCAGCAGTCAAGCGGAGGCGGTAGATGAGCAGTTCTTC.

CDR3 DNA sequence: TGTGCCAGCAGCCGGACTAGCGGGGGGGCGTCTTACACCGGGGAGCTGTTTTTT. Residues: CASSRTSGGASYTGELFF. The V gene is TRBV3-1 (or the pseudogene TRBV3-2), the J gene TRBJ2-2, with 15 bases aligning to TRBD2. This CDR3 contains 18 residues. V lost 4 bases, J lost 3 bases, and 6 bases stayed unmatched. The germline CDR1 and CDR2 sequences are LGHDT and YNNKEL (reference sequence).

The chain is built from TRBV4-1 and TRBJ2-7, with D perhaps matching TRBD1 (6 bases). This CDR3 contains 15 residues. Trimming pared 0 bases from V and 0 bases from J, leaving 9 bases between. CDR1 and CDR2 (germline): MGHRA, YSYEKL. The CDR3 spells CASSQEDRGSYEQYF. CDR3 DNA: TGCGCCAGCAGCCAAGAGGACAGAGGCTCCTACGAGCAGTACTTC.

This clone was detected only a few times. The V call is TRBV6-4, the J call TRBJ2-2; TRBD1 agrees at 7 bases. V shed 5 bases, J shed 3 bases, and the junction held 3 bases outside the gene matches. This CDR3 spans 14 amino acids. Per germline, CDR1 MRHNA and CDR2 SNTAGT. CDR3 nucleotide sequence: TGTGCCAGCAGTTTACAGGGGTACACCGGGGAGCTGTTTTTT. Amino acids: CASSLQGYTGELFF.

The V gene is TRBV4-1, the J gene TRBJ2-7; D not certain. Looked up from germline, CDR1 is MGHRA and CDR2 is YSYEKL. Trimming took 0 bases from V and 1 from J, leaving 4 bases between them. The CDR3 runs to 13 residues. CDR3 DNA: TGCGCCAGCAGCCAAGATCAGTCCTACGAGCAGTACTTC. The encoded protein is CASSQDQSYEQYF.

The chain carries TRBV6-5 and TRBJ1-5, with D unclear. This CDR3 contains 14 residues. Between the trimmed V and J ends, which lost 7 bases and 0 bases, there was a span of 10 bases. Per the germline V gene, CDR1 is MNHEY and CDR2 is SVGAGI. The CDR3 nucleotides read TGTGCCAGCATAGAAAGCTATAGCAATCAGCCCCAGCATTTT. Encoded protein: CASIESYSNQPQHF.

The V and J genes are TRBV20-1 and TRBJ2-1, with D possibly TRBD1 on 5 matching bases. There are 11 residues in the CDR3. CDR1 and CDR2 from the germline V gene are DFQATT and SNEGSKA (reference sequence). The V end lost 6 bases, the J end lost 8 bases, and 11 bases lay between the germline ends. CDR3 amino acids: CSAPTVHEQFF. CDR3 DNA sequence: TGCAGTGCCCCGACAGTCCATGAGCAGTTCTTC.

The gene calls are TRBV14 and TRBJ2-5; D is perhaps TRBD2 (6 bases). V was pared by 1 base and J by 1 base, with 13 bases between. This CDR3 spans 16 amino acids. Germline V gene data show CDR1 as SGHDN and CDR2 as FVKESK. The CDR3 DNA follows: TGTGCCAGCAGCCAAGCTGGGGGGACCCTCCAAGAGACCCAGTACTTC. Its translation is CASSQAGGTLQETQYF.

The rearrangement joins TRBV28 to TRBJ1-6; 9 nucleotides agree with TRBD1. Germline CDR1 reads MDHEN; CDR2 reads SYDVKM. Trimming took 6 bases from V and 6 from J; bases not matched to a gene: 12. This CDR3 is built from 17 residues. The CDR3 loop reads CASRLPGQGVFNSPLHF. The CDR3 region has the DNA TGTGCCAGCAGGCTGCCGGGACAGGGTGTGTTTAATTCACCCCTCCACTTT. Full variable domain (remainder filled in from reference TRBV28 and TRBJ1-6): DVKVTQSSRYLVKRTGEKVFLECVQDMDHENMFWYRQDPGLGLRLIYFSYDVKMKEKGDIPEGYSVSREKKERFSLILESASTNQTSMYLCASRLPGQGVFNSPLHFGNGTRLTVT.

This rearrangement joins TRBV19 to TRBJ2-5; D uncertain. Germline V gene lookup returns CDR1 LNHDA and CDR2 SQIVND (reference sequence). The length of the CDR3 is 13 residues. V lost 4 bases, J lost 2 bases, and 8 bases lay in between. As DNA, the CDR3 is TGTGCCAGTAGTAGCTTCGGGCAAGAGACCCAGTACTTC. Translated: CASSSFGQETQYF.

The chain recombines TRBV15 with TRBJ2-7, with D maybe TRBD1 (5 bases). The CDR3 is made up of 14 amino acids. Germline CDR1 LNHNV, CDR2 YYDKDF (reference sequence). V lost 5 bases to trimming and J lost 1 base, with 12 bases between them. CDR3 residues: CATSPRTLSYEQYF. As DNA, the CDR3 is TGTGCCACCAGCCCAAGGACACTTTCCTACGAGCAGTACTTC.

The V gene is TRBV15, the J gene TRBJ1-4, with TRBD1 matching over 7 bases. Germline V gives CDR1 LNHNV, CDR2 YYDKDF (reference sequence). There are 14 residues in the CDR3. V lost 7 bases and J lost 5; bases outside the gene matches: 7. CDR3 DNA sequence: TGTGCCACCAACCCGACAGGGAGCAATGAAAAACTGTTTTTT. Amino acids: CATNPTGSNEKLFF.

This clone was counted many times. The V and J genes are TRBV3-1 (or the pseudogene TRBV3-2) and TRBJ1-1, with TRBD1 identical over 7 bases. This CDR3 is 18 amino acids long. CDR1 LGHDT and CDR2 YNNKEL come from the germline V gene (reference sequence). V trimming: 4 bases; J trimming: 5 bases; junction bases outside the gene matches: 19. The CDR3 DNA follows: TGTGCCAGCAGCCGCCTAGGGGGGACAGTCCTCAGAGGGACTGAAGCTTTCTTT. Amino acids: CASSRLGGTVLRGTEAFF.

This clone was found a few times. V gene TRBV30 combines with J gene TRBJ1-5, with 9 bases aligning to TRBD1. J lost 2 bases, V lost 1 base, and 12 bases had no gene match. Per germline, CDR1 GTSNPN and CDR2 SVGIG (reference sequence). CDR3 length: 18 amino acids. CDR3 amino acids: CAWSGNLGTGSGNQPQHF. In DNA, the CDR3 is TGTGCCTGGAGTGGCAATTTAGGGACAGGGTCGGGCAATCAGCCCCAGCATTTT.

This clone was seen a few times. This specimen includes other DNA sequences encoding the same CDR3. This chain connects TRBV5-1 to TRBJ2-1, with 7 bases matching TRBD2. The V segment lost 2 bases and the J segment 5 bases; nucleotides outside the gene matches: 1. This CDR3 region has 13 residues. The V gene's germline CDR1 is SGHRS and CDR2 YFSETQ. CDR3 in amino acids: CASSLRGDNEQFF. The DNA of the CDR3 is TGCGCCAGCAGCTTACGGGGGGACAATGAGCAGTTCTTC.